This T cell receptor beta chain was recorded in a study of T cell clonotyping in hematopoietic cell transplantation. Using immunoSEQ multiplex PCR, the repertoire was profiled, and TCRdb retains in-frame clones only, with some absent. The table lists roughly 13,000 clones, roughly 92% of them singletons, with 6% to 8% in the top ten. Trimming took off 4 bases at V and 4 bases at J, with 8 bases between the two ends. The CDR3 consists of 12 residues. Looked up from germline, CDR1 is SGHRS and CDR2 is YFSETQ. Material: PBMCs, obtained 100 days after allogeneic stem cell transplant. The chain has TRBV5-1 and TRBJ1-1; the D is unclear. The TCR originated in a female patient aged 50 to 60 who had an allogeneic stem cell transplant from an unrelated donor, so the T cells may come from the graft donor. Some clones in this sample may be carry-over from other donors' samples. CDR3: CASSLESTEAFF. CDR3 DNA sequence: TGCGCCAGCAGCCTAGAGAGCACTGAAGCTTTCTTT.